This T cell receptor beta chain was recovered during a study of OX40 agonist ivuxolimab in advanced cancers. Turning to the overall study: Ivuxolimab was an agonistic, fully human IgG2 monoclonal antibody directed against OX40 (CD134), a costimulatory receptor. A male proportion of around 83% and a mean age of roughly 58 years, ranging from about 23 to 90, were recorded for the dose-escalation cohort. Intravenous ivuxolimab was administered to patients every 2 weeks at six dose levels: 0.01, 0.1, 0.3, 1.5, 3 and 10 mg/kg. Partial responses occurred in three dose-escalation patients, of whom one had hepatocellular carcinoma and two had cutaneous melanoma. Prior anti-PD-1, anti-PD-L1 or anti-CTLA-4 therapy was permitted, and checkpoint inhibitors had been received by roughly 42% of dose-escalation patients. The purpose of peripheral TCRbeta sequencing was to test whether ivuxolimab changed TCR sequence diversity and led to clonal T-cell expansion. The paper covers the monotherapy dose-escalation part of the phase I ivuxolimab trial, which included N = 52 patients. Of the approximately 50 dose-escalation patients, hepatocellular carcinoma was present in 19, melanoma in roughly 15, renal cell carcinoma in 9 and head and neck cancer in 9. Results and caveats for the whole study, not just this receptor: In the 0.1-3.0 mg/kg groups, partial responders were among the patients with the lowest normalized peripheral clonal expansion, particularly in CD8+ T cells. Low levels of normalized T-cell clonal expansion were also seen in some nonresponding patients. Which antigens the clonally expanded peripheral T cells were specific for was not determined. At doses from 0.1 to 3.0 mg/kg, clonal expansion was seen in both CD4+ and CD8+ blood T cells between baseline and week 6. On average, CD8+ T cells showed more expanded clones than CD4+ T cells after ivuxolimab.

To sequence the TCRbeta CDR3 region, genomic DNA was isolated from the sorted cells. The immunoSEQ Assay was used for sequencing of TCRbeta CDR3 regions. TCRdb obtained this table from immuneACCESS and retained in-frame rearrangements with V and J assigned. These tables miss some clones; where compared with another copy, unresolved V genes account for less than half of the shortfall, and the remainder is unexplained. Recorded for this sample are approximately 62,000 clones; 80% to 95% of them occurred a single time. The ten biggest clones cover around an eighth of the sample. The trial excluded patients who had a history of autoimmune disease or who were on systemic immunosuppression. In every dose cohort, peripheral blood was drawn for TCR sequencing at baseline, cycle 4 day 1, and cycle 7 day 1. The samples were drawn from a first-in-human, open-label, multicenter phase I dose-escalation trial of ivuxolimab. Adults with locally advanced or metastatic melanoma, renal cell, hepatocellular, or head and neck squamous cell carcinoma were enrolled in the trial. Before TCR sequencing, CD4+ T cells and CD8+ T cells were sorted from peripheral blood as separate populations.

This clone was observed a single time. No antigen is known for it. Base qualities are not provided; no much larger clone lies one nucleotide away. The germline V gene specifies SGHTA as CDR1 and FQGNSA as CDR2. Inclusive of the bounding cysteine and phenylalanine, the CDR3 is 18 residues long. The DNA shown is the 54-base CDR3, in frame from base 1. V is cut back by 4 bases and J by 4 bases, with 13 bases in the junction unmatched. The specimen comprised CD4+ or CD8+ T cells sorted from blood, sampled in a trial of the OX40 agonist ivuxolimab. The sequence was obtained from an adult with an advanced solid tumor such as melanoma, head and neck, liver or kidney cancer. Here the chain combines TRBV7-2 and TRBJ2-3, and 11 junctional nucleotides match TRBD2. The nucleotide sequence reads as follows: TGTGCCAGCAGCTCCGAAACCTTACTAGCGGGGGTTGCAGATACGCAGTATTTT. Its amino acids are CASSSETLLAGVADTQYF.